The next 25 T cell receptor beta chains were all read from a single sample in a study of radiotherapy plus CTLA-4 blockade in lung cancer. TCRdb's copy holds only in-frame clones and misses some; the assay was immunoSEQ multiplex PCR. The sample gives about 45,000 clones, approximately 76% of which show up once; around 8% is in the top ten. This sample comprised peripheral blood, obtained from a patient treated with radiotherapy plus ipilimumab. Every receptor here comes from a human donor with non-small cell lung cancer who had stable disease on radiotherapy plus ipilimumab.

This chain uses TRBV5-4 with TRBJ2-4, with 10 nucleotides matching TRBD2. The CDR3 covers 15 residues. CDR1 is SGHNT and CDR2 is YYREEE in the germline V gene (reference sequence). J gave up 6 bases and V 3 bases, and 6 bases lay outside the gene matches. DNA for the CDR3: TGTGCCAGCAGCTATAGCGGGGGGAGGAGAAACATTCAGTACTTC. Translation: CASSYSGGRRNIQYF.

The chain links TRBV5-4 to TRBJ1-6, with 10 bases identical to TRBD1. The CDR3 is 16 residues long. Looked up from germline, CDR1 is SGHNT and CDR2 is YYREEE (reference sequence). J was trimmed by 7 bases and V by 3 bases; bases with no gene match: 7. The CDR3 DNA is TGTGCCAGCAGCTGGCGTTCGGGACAGGGGAATTCACCCCTCCACTTT. Residues: CASSWRSGQGNSPLHF. The complete variable domain, with remaining parts taken from reference TRBV5-4 and TRBJ1-6, reads ETGVTQSPTHLIKTRGQQVTLRCSSQSGHNTVSWYQQALGQGPQFIFQYYREEENGRGNFPPRFSGLQFPNYSSELNVNALELDDSALYLCASSWRSGQGNSPLHFGNGTRLTVT.

This clone occurred a few times. The chain has TRBV25-1 and TRBJ1-2; no reliable D call. The CDR3 is made up of 13 amino acids. V lost 2 bases to trimming and J lost 6 bases, with 10 bases between them. Germline V gene sequence: CDR1 MGHDK, CDR2 SYGVNS. The CDR3 here is CASSERGLDGYTF. DNA of the CDR3: TGTGCCAGCAGTGAACGGGGTTTGGATGGCTACACCTTC.

The chain recombines TRBV29-1 with TRBJ1-5; 7 positions match TRBD1. The trim removed 5 bases at V and 5 bases at J, leaving 6 bases unmatched. The CDR3 covers 13 residues. Germline values: CDR1 SQVTM, CDR2 ANQGSEA. This CDR3 reads CSVLTGWDQPQHF. In DNA form, the CDR3 reads TGCAGCGTTCTGACAGGGTGGGATCAGCCCCAGCATTTT.

The chain combines TRBV13 with TRBJ1-4; 12 positions agree with TRBD1. V lost 0 bases to trimming and J lost 5 bases; unmatched junction nucleotides: 7. Germline CDR1 reads PRHDT; CDR2 reads FYEKMQ (reference sequence). CDR3 length: 18 residues. CDR3 in amino acids: CASSLGGTGGDSNEKLFF. CDR3 DNA: TGTGCCAGCAGCTTAGGAGGGACAGGGGGCGACTCGAATGAAAAACTGTTTTTT. The full variable domain, its missing parts supplied by reference TRBV13 and TRBJ1-4, is AAGVIQSPRHLIKEKRETATLKCYPIPRHDTVYWYQQGPGQDPQFLISFYEKMQSDKGSIPDRFSAQQFSDYHSELNMSSLELGDSALYFCASSLGGTGGDSNEKLFFGSGTQLSVL.

The gene calls are TRBV6-6 and TRBJ1-5; 10 nucleotides agree with TRBD1. In germline, CDR1 is MNHNY, CDR2 SVGAGI (reference sequence). This CDR3 is built from 15 residues. Trimming removed 4 bases from V and 2 bases from J; junction bases left unmatched: 2. The CDR3 sequence is CASSWGTGGNQPQHF. The CDR3 DNA reads as TGTGCCAGCAGTTGGGGGACAGGGGGCAATCAGCCCCAGCATTTT.

The chain couples TRBV9 to TRBJ2-3, with D possibly matching TRBD1 (6 bases). This CDR3 has 14 residues. Trimming stripped 2 bases from V and 5 bases from J, with 12 bases between. Germline values: CDR1 SGDLS, CDR2 YYNGEE. For the CDR3, the DNA is TGTGCCAGCAGCGTTCAGGCAGGGGAAGATACGCAGTATTTT. Translated: CASSVQAGEDTQYF.

This clone was observed a few times. The CDR3 DNA is TGTGCCAGTACTTCGAGGGGGTACACTGAAGCTTTCTTT. This translates into CASTSRGYTEAFF. The chain recombines TRBV19 with TRBJ1-1, with D possibly TRBD1 on 6 matching bases. The germline CDR1 and CDR2 sequences are LNHDA and SQIVND (reference sequence). This CDR3 has 13 amino acids. Deletions cut 7 bases from V and 3 bases from J, with 12 bases between.

This clone was counted between two and nine times. The CDR3 is CSAGTDYGYTF. In nucleotides, the CDR3 is TGCAGTGCTGGGACAGACTATGGCTACACCTTC. The chain couples TRBV20-1 to TRBJ1-2, with 7 bases fitting TRBD1. This CDR3 region has 11 residues. Germline values: CDR1 DFQATT, CDR2 SNEGSKA (reference sequence). The junction had 0 bases not matched to a gene; V was cut back by 5 bases and J by 3 bases.

J is TRBJ2-5 and V is TRBV7-8; D remains unclear. CDR1 and CDR2 from the germline V gene are SGHVS and FQNEAQ. This CDR3 is built from 11 residues. The germline V and J ends were trimmed by 5 bases and 5 bases, with 6 bases remaining between them. DNA for the CDR3: TGTGCCAGCAGCCGAGTGGAGACCCAGTACTTC. The encoded protein is CASSRVETQYF.

This clone was seen only a few times. V gene TRBV10-3 combines with J gene TRBJ1-5; 7 bases map to TRBD1. Germline CDR1 is ENHRY and CDR2 is SYGVKD. J was trimmed by 2 bases and V by 6 bases; bases with no gene match: 1. The CDR3 contains 13 residues. The CDR3 sequence is CAISDRGNQPQHF. In DNA form, the CDR3 reads TGTGCCATCAGCGACAGGGGCAATCAGCCCCAGCATTTT.

The rearrangement uses TRBV27 and TRBJ2-7; TRBD1 matches at 11 bases. The V segment lost 6 bases and the J segment 2 bases; nucleotides outside the gene matches: 3. The germline gives CDR1 MNHEY, CDR2 SMNVEV (reference sequence). The CDR3 covers 14 residues. CDR3 coding DNA: TGTGCCAGCAGGGGACAGGGGGGACCCTACGAGCAGTACTTC. Encoded protein: CASRGQGGPYEQYF.

The CDR3 DNA is TGTGCCAGTAGTAGACTCCTGGGCATGGGCTACACCTTC. It yields the protein CASSRLLGMGYTF. This sequence joins TRBV19 and TRBJ1-2, with D hard to call. CDR1 and CDR2 from the germline V gene are LNHDA and SQIVND (reference sequence). Trimming took off 4 bases at V and 8 bases at J, with 14 bases between the two ends. The CDR3 is 13 amino acids.

This clone was found a few times. This chain links TRBV4-1 with TRBJ2-7, with D unclear. In germline, CDR1 is MGHRA, CDR2 YSYEKL. The V end was cut by 2 bases, the J end by 3 bases, with 14 bases between. The CDR3 length is 15 residues. The CDR3 coding sequence is TGCGCCAGCAGCCAACTAATCGTCAGTGGCTACGAGCAGTACTTC. Amino acids: CASSQLIVSGYEQYF.

The gene calls are TRBV27 and TRBJ2-2, with 9 nucleotides matching TRBD2. The CDR3 is made up of 15 amino acids. The J segment lost 5 bases and the V segment lost 3 bases, leaving 4 bases of the junction unmatched. Germline CDR1 reads MNHEY; CDR2 reads SMNVEV (reference sequence). CDR3 sequence reads: CASSLAGGQTGELFF. In nucleotides, the CDR3 is TGTGCCAGCAGTTTGGCGGGGGGGCAAACCGGGGAGCTGTTTTTT.

In its sample, this clone was seen once. The chain couples TRBV9 to TRBJ2-3; no clear D gene. This CDR3 contains 14 residues. Looked up from germline, CDR1 is SGDLS and CDR2 is YYNGEE. V was pared by 0 bases and J by 2 bases, with 7 bases between. The CDR3 nucleotides are TGTGCCAGCAGCGTAGCCGATCACACAGATACGCAGTATTTT. Translated, it gives CASSVADHTDTQYF.

This clone was seen a few times. The chain joins TRBV19 to TRBJ2-1; D is perhaps TRBD2 (6 bases). Germline assignment: CDR1 LNHDA and CDR2 SQIVND (reference sequence). The CDR3 length is 16 residues. V gave up 5 bases and J gave up 7 bases, with 21 bases separating them. CDR3 DNA: TGTGCCAGTAGTTGGCTGGCGGGGTTGGTAGGGAATGAGCAGTTCTTC. It encodes CASSWLAGLVGNEQFF.

The chain carries TRBV6-5 and TRBJ1-4; 7 bases match TRBD1. J was trimmed by 8 bases and V by 6 bases; bases with no gene match: 9. Germline CDR1 MNHEY, CDR2 SVGAGI. CDR3 size: 14 residues. As DNA, the CDR3 is TGTGCCAGCAGGTTACAGGGGCTCCGGGAAAAACTGTTTTTT. Its translation is CASRLQGLREKLFF.

This clone appeared a few times. This sequence joins TRBV5-4 and TRBJ2-3, with 8 bases that match TRBD1. The CDR3 covers 15 residues. Trimming took 4 bases from V and 3 from J; bases not matched to a gene: 7. Per the germline V gene, CDR1 is SGHNT and CDR2 is YYREEE (reference sequence). The CDR3 nucleotides are TGTGCCAGCAGCCCGTGGACAGGGAGGACAGATACGCAGTATTTT. Encoded protein: CASSPWTGRTDTQYF.

The chain joins TRBV29-1 to TRBJ1-1, with D possibly matching TRBD1 (5 bases). Germline CDR1 is SQVTM and CDR2 is ANQGSEA. This CDR3 has 15 amino acids. Trimming took off 1 base at V and 4 bases at J, with 16 bases between the two ends. CDR3 amino acids: CSVEGPGRGGTEAFF. CDR3 nucleotide sequence: TGCAGCGTTGAAGGACCCGGGCGGGGGGGCACTGAAGCTTTCTTT.

The rearrangement uses TRBV11-2 and TRBJ1-1; D is unclear. The CDR3 consists of 14 residues. The V and J ends lost 5 bases and 5 bases respectively, with 15 bases between them. Per the germline V gene, CDR1 is SGHAT and CDR2 is FQNNGV. CDR3 in DNA: TGTGCCAGCAGCCTAAAGTGGGGAGGTACTGAAGCTTTCTTT. Amino acids: CASSLKWGGTEAFF.

This chain connects TRBV7-2 to TRBJ2-5, with D perhaps being TRBD1 or TRBD2 (5 bases each). V lost 6 bases to trimming and J lost 5 bases, with 19 bases between them. CDR1 and CDR2 (germline): SGHTA, FQGNSA. The CDR3 extends over 15 amino acids. CDR3 sequence: CASSYGTLEVETQYF. CDR3 nucleotides: TGTGCCAGCAGTTACGGGACCCTGGAGGTCGAGACCCAGTACTTC.

This chain links TRBV7-2 with TRBJ2-5; D perhaps matches TRBD1 (5 bases). This CDR3 is built from 13 residues. Trimming took 2 bases from V and 5 from J, leaving 9 bases between them. Germline V lookup: CDR1 SGHTA, CDR2 FQGNSA. Written as DNA, the CDR3 is TGTGCCAGCAGCTTAAGACAGCTCGAGACCCAGTACTTC. This translates into CASSLRQLETQYF.

The gene calls are TRBV5-6 and TRBJ1-1; D is possibly TRBD1 (6 bases). The CDR3 extends over 17 amino acids. Germline lookup yields CDR1 SGHDT and CDR2 YYEEEE. The ends were cut back, 4 bases at V and 1 base at J, with 20 bases in the middle. The CDR3 nucleotides are TGTGCCAGCAGCCTATTAAAGGGGGTTAATCGGAACACTGAAGCTTTCTTT. Its protein product is CASSLLKGVNRNTEAFF. The whole variable domain, filled in from reference TRBV5-6 and TRBJ1-1, reads DAGVTQSPTHLIKTRGQQVTLRCSPKSGHDTVSWYQQALGQGPQFIFQYYEEEERQRGNFPDRFSGHQFPNYSSELNVNALLLGDSALYLCASSLLKGVNRNTEAFFGQGTRLTVV.

The chain couples TRBV28 to TRBJ1-6, with a possible D match to TRBD1 (6 bases). Germline V gene sequence: CDR1 MDHEN, CDR2 SYDVKM. The CDR3 is 17 amino acids. The germline V and J ends were trimmed by 2 bases and 3 bases, with 14 bases remaining between them. CDR3 in DNA: TGTGCCAGCAGTTTAAACGCGGACAGCCGCTATAATTCACCCCTCCACTTT. This codes for CASSLNADSRYNSPLHF.